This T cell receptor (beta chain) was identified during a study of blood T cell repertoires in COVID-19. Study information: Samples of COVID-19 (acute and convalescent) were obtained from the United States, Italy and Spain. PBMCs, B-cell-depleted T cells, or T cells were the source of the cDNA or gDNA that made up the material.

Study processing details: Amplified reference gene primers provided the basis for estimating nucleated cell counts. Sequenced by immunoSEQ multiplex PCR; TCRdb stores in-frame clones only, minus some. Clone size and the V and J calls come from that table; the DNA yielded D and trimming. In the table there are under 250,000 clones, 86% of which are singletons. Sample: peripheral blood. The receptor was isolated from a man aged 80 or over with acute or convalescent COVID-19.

The DNA for the CDR3 is TGTGCCAGCAGTTTAATTAAGAGGGCCGGGGAGCTGTTTTTT. Translated, it gives CASSLIKRAGELFF. The chain is built from TRBV28 and TRBJ2-2; possible D gene TRBD2, 5 bases. Between the trimmed V and J ends, which lost 2 bases and 6 bases, there was a span of 10 bases. The germline CDR1 and CDR2 sequences are MDHEN and SYDVKM. CDR3 length equals 14 residues.